This T cell receptor (beta chain) was obtained from a study of T cell responses to AZD1222 COVID-19 vaccine. Study-level points and caveats: Recipients of AZD1222 seropositive at baseline numbered only six or seven.

This table comes from immunoSEQ multiplex PCR, and its TCRdb copy is limited to in-frame clones, with some not included. The table lists tens of thousands of clones, over 85% of them singletons. CDR1 and CDR2 from the germline V gene are ENHRY and SYGVKD. V lost 6 bases and J lost 0, with 14 bases in between. The CDR3 extends over 15 amino acids. As concerns this clone: Its cognate antigen is unknown.

This receptor was taken from an adult in good health. V and J are TRBV10-3 and TRBJ1-1; D is ambiguous. The starting material was peripheral blood, obtained on day 0 of MenACWY control vaccination. CDR3 nucleotides: TGTGCCATCAGGGTTGAGTCAGTCATGAACACTGAAGCTTTCTTT. Residues: CAIRVESVMNTEAFF.